The next 9 T cell receptor beta chains were all read from a single sample in a study of T cells in Graves' hyperthyroidism and ophthalmopathy. TCR beta CDR3 regions were amplified from RNA transcripts. HTBI primers drove first-round RT-PCR of the TCR CDR3. Via MiXCR, TCRdb re-called the multiplex PCR reads, giving one row per CDR3 protein. This table has about 640,000 distinct CDR3 sequences, around 21% appearing once. Input material: blood. The source is a man aged 25-45 years with Graves' ophthalmopathy.

The V call is TRBV20-1, the J call TRBJ2-3; 13 positions agree with TRBD2. Trimming removed 5 bases from V and 0 bases from J; junction bases left unmatched: 5. This CDR3 is 16 amino acids long. Germline V gives CDR1 DFQATT, CDR2 SNEGSKA (reference sequence). The CDR3 reads CSAPGTSGTSTDTQYF. CDR3 in DNA: TGCAGTGCTCCTGGGACTAGCGGGACTAGCACAGATACGCAGTATTTT.

In its sample, this clonotype was seen a few times. The V and J genes are TRBV6-1 and TRBJ2-3; 11 positions match TRBD1. Germline trimming cut 6 bases from V and 4 bases from J; bases unmatched to any gene: 6. Germline loops: CDR1 MNHNS, CDR2 SASEGT. This CDR3 region has 15 residues. The CDR3, as DNA: TGTGCCAGCAGCGGCGGACAGGGGGCGGCAGATACGCAGTATTTT. Its translation: CASSGGQGAADTQYF.

This rearrangement joins TRBV5-1 to TRBJ2-7; the D call may be TRBD1 or TRBD2 (5 bases each). Looked up from germline, CDR1 is SGHRS and CDR2 is YFSETQ. CDR3 length: 15 residues. V lost 4 bases and J 2 bases, leaving 16 bases between the germline ends. CDR3 bases: TGCGCCAGCAGCGAAGGACATCGAGGGCCCTACGAGCAGTACTTC. Its protein is CASSEGHRGPYEQYF.

This clonotype was picked up many times. The chain joins TRBV7-2 to TRBJ1-2; D uncertain. The germline V gene has CDR1 SGHTA and CDR2 FQGNSA. V lost 4 bases and J lost 6, with 15 bases in between. This CDR3 region has 14 residues. The CDR3 loop is CASSSSALSDGYTF. The CDR3 DNA reads as TGTGCCAGCAGCTCCTCAGCCCTAAGCGATGGCTACACCTTC.

The table lists this clonotype with a few counts. The rearrangement joins TRBV13 to TRBJ2-7; 7 bases fit TRBD2. With 5 bases clipped from V and 2 bases from J, the junction kept 9 bases outside the gene matches. The CDR3 consists of 15 residues. CDR1 and CDR2 (germline): PRHDT, FYEKMQ (reference sequence). The CDR3 bases are TGTGCCAGCAGCCCCCGAGAAGCGGGACCCTACGAGCAGTACTTC. This encodes CASSPREAGPYEQYF.

In this sample, this clonotype turned up a few times. V usage is TRBV20-1 and J usage is TRBJ1-5, with D tentatively TRBD1 (5 bases). This CDR3 is built from 15 residues. With 5 bases removed from V and 3 bases from J, the gap between germline ends came to 17 bases. Germline loops: CDR1 DFQATT, CDR2 SNEGSKA (reference sequence). The CDR3 DNA reads as TGCAGTGCTGGAGCTGGAAGTGGGACCAATCAGCCCCAGCATTTT. It yields the protein CSAGAGSGTNQPQHF.

The rearrangement uses TRBV20-1 and TRBJ2-1, with TRBD2 as a possible D gene (6 bases). CDR3 length equals 13 residues. Germline V lookup: CDR1 DFQATT, CDR2 SNEGSKA (reference sequence). Deletions cut 2 bases from V and 5 bases from J, with 10 bases between. As DNA, the CDR3 is TGCAGTGCTAGACCTAGCGCCAACAATGAGCAGTTCTTC. Translation: CSARPSANNEQFF.

V gene TRBV11-2 combines with J gene TRBJ2-7; a weak D match, TRBD1 (6 bases). The germline V gene has CDR1 SGHAT and CDR2 FQNNGV. The CDR3 has 18 residues. V lost 3 bases and J lost 2, with 23 bases in between. This chain's CDR3 is CASSFLLEGGARTYEQYF. The DNA of the CDR3 is TGTGCCAGCAGCTTTCTCCTGGAAGGGGGAGCCCGCACCTACGAGCAGTACTTC.

This clonotype was observed a few times. The V call is TRBV20-1, the J call TRBJ2-5; 9 nucleotides align to TRBD2. The CDR3 loop spans 19 amino acids. Trimming cost V 4 bases and J 4 bases; bases outside gene matches: 22. The germline V gene encodes CDR1 DFQATT and CDR2 SNEGSKA (reference sequence). DNA for the CDR3: TGCAGTGCTACCGAGCGGAGTAGCGGGAGTGTCTGGCTCGGAGAGACCCAGTACTTC. Protein product: CSATERSSGSVWLGETQYF.